This T cell receptor (beta chain) is drawn from a study of cytomegalovirus exposure and HLA in healthy donors. It was with 60 Vbeta and 13 Jbeta primers that the PCR ran. The assay was immunoSEQ multiplex PCR, and TCRdb's table has in-frame clones only and misses some. This table holds 120,000 or so clones, around 80% found once. V lost 4 bases and J lost 5, with 9 bases in between. Looked up from germline, CDR1 is SGHDT and CDR2 is YYEEEE. The CDR3 runs 12 residues. The sequence derives from a man between 25 and 39 years old in good health and CMV-seropositive. This sequence joins TRBV5-6 and TRBJ2-5; no clear D gene. Specimen: PBMCs. DNA of the CDR3: TGTGCCAGCAGCCCCAAATTCGAGACCCAGTACTTC. Protein product: CASSPKFETQYF. Full variable domain (missing parts from reference TRBV5-6 and TRBJ2-5): DAGVTQSPTHLIKTRGQQVTLRCSPKSGHDTVSWYQQALGQGPQFIFQYYEEEERQRGNFPDRFSGHQFPNYSSELNVNALLLGDSALYLCASSPKFETQYFGPGTRLLVL.